Listed below are T cell receptor beta chains from one sample, sequenced in a study of blood T cells in healthy people across ages. TCRdb ran MiXCR on the 5' RACE reads and lists one entry per CDR3 protein. The data show roughly 1 million distinct CDR3 sequences, approximately 26% seen once. A further study also used this sample, focusing on T cells of mothers and their children.

Sequencing was carried out using blood. All receptors derive from a girl aged 2 to 9 in good health. Each CDR3 is given without its conserved first and last residue.

v_call,j_call,cdr3_aa
TRBV7-8,TRBJ1-2,ASSLADIPANYGYT
TRBV2,TRBJ1-2,ASVSSPGNYGYT
TRBV5-1,TRBJ2-3,ASSLRVLQTPQDTQY
TRBV5-1,TRBJ2-1,ASSLVASGGVSSYNEQF
TRBV15,TRBJ2-3,ATSTGASDTQY
TRBV20-1,TRBJ1-2,SARGGLDPTLLYGYT
TRBV29-1,TRBJ2-5,SVEDLQEIVISPQY
TRBV6-1,TRBJ2-4,ASIDRLLAKNIQY
TRBV7-9,TRBJ2-7,ASSSRPYEQY
TRBV20-1,TRBJ2-5,SARRRTQETQY
TRBV11-2,-,ASSSAGTTAREQF
TRBV3-1,TRBJ2-1,ASSQKREGEQF
TRBV4-1,TRBJ1-1,ASSQGGKEAF
TRBV4-3,TRBJ2-7,ASSQDRTYYEQY
TRBV5-8,TRBJ2-3,ASSLFGAREDTQY
TRBV29-1,TRBJ2-7,SVLSFYEQY
TRBV28,TRBJ2-7,ASSPGLAGVGSEQY
TRBV20-1,TRBJ2-1,SARDPSPASTYNEQF
TRBV27,TRBJ2-7,ASSSGQGSPYYEQY
TRBV7-9,TRBJ1-4,ASSFGGEGYEKLF
TRBV7-2,TRBJ2-1,ASSLGAYNEQF
TRBV13,TRBJ1-2,AIPDRDSHT
TRBV20-1,TRBJ1-1,SARPSPALNTEAF
TRBV3-1,TRBJ2-5,ASSHLAGGEETQY
TRBV29-1,TRBJ2-1,SYKADLSGNEQF
TRBV7-3,TRBJ2-1,ASSLEPYNEQF
TRBV29-1,TRBJ2-5,SVVQVAVETQY
TRBV29-1,TRBJ2-7,SASGDLDEQY
TRBV12-3/TRBV12-4,-,ASSPRQGIYEQY
TRBV6-6,TRBJ2-1,ASSYDQRGEQF
TRBV6-6,TRBJ2-3,ASSYRGVADTQY
TRBV2,TRBJ2-3,ASKPSTSASTDTQY
TRBV29-1,TRBJ2-3,SVEDLRDGTDTQY
TRBV29-1,TRBJ1-5,SVVQPQH
TRBV10-3,-,AISGVNTSYHEQY
TRBV7-2,TRBJ1-2,ASSLVGTGGLSGGYT
TRBV5-1,TRBJ1-6,ASRFRVEDSPLH
TRBV11-1,TRBJ1-6,ASSTDSRGNSPLH
TRBV4-3,TRBJ2-6,ASSQGTGGLLSGANVLT
TRBV29-1,TRBJ2-1,SVCQGLAGVNEQF
TRBV11-2,TRBJ2-5,ASSPPRAGAVQETQY
TRBV29-1,TRBJ2-1,SINRGWSYNEQF
TRBV4-3,-,ASSPGLAGASYEQY
TRBV7-9,-,ASSPGTGCEQY
TRBV13,TRBJ2-4,ASSLADSRLAKNIQY
TRBV5-1,TRBJ2-5,ASSIGDLQETQY
TRBV25-1,TRBJ2-5,ASSEYEKTQY
TRBV20-1,TRBJ1-2,SAMDSYYGYT
TRBV12-3/TRBV12-4,TRBJ2-2,ASSPQGLHTGELF
TRBV2,TRBJ1-2,ASKRFDYGYT
TRBV5-1,TRBJ2-3,ASIRDSNTDTQY
TRBV5-1,TRBJ2-5,ASSLANRLLSGETQY